This T cell receptor (beta chain) derives from a study of T cell responses to AZD1222 COVID-19 vaccine. General study points: At baseline, seropositivity was found in only a handful of AZD1222 recipients. The study sampled repertoires only after the peak T cell response. Vaccine-associated CD4 TCRs ranged over spike, dominating at 160-218 and 743-854.

Notes on this clone: Antigen: not known.

Profiled with immunoSEQ multiplex PCR; TCRdb holds only in-frame clones, not every one. The table shows approximately 150,000 clones, with roughly 86% occurring only once. Pooled together were second doses at about 4 or about 12 weeks. This CDR3 has 17 residues. V shed 6 bases and J 1 base; nucleotides not matched to a gene: 15. Germline CDR1 reads SNHLY; CDR2 reads FYNNEI. The sequencing here drew on peripheral blood, taken 28 days after the second AZD1222 dose. The J gene is TRBJ2-7, the V gene TRBV2, with 7 nucleotides matching TRBD2. This clonotype was obtained from an adult who received the AZD1222 COVID-19 vaccine. CDR3 protein: CASRRGGSPLSSYEQYF. Written as DNA, the CDR3 is TGTGCCAGCAGGAGGGGCGGGAGTCCCTTATCTTCCTACGAGCAGTACTTC.